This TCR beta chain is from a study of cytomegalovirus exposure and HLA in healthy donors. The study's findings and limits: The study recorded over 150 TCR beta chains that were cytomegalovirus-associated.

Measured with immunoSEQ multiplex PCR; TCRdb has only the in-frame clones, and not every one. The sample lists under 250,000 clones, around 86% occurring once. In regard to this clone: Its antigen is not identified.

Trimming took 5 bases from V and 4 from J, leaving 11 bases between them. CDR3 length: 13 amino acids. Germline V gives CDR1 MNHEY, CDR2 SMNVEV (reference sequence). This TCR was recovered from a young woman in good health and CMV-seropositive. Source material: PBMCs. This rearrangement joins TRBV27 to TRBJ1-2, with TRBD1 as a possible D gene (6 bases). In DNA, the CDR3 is TGTGCCAGCAGTCCGGACAGACTCTATGGCTACACCTTC. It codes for CASSPDRLYGYTF.